This TCR beta chain came from a study of tumor and adjacent non-tumor tissue in lung cancer. Study details: Patients were aged roughly 30 to 76, 10 men and about five women, stage I to III. Study observations and caveats: Normal lung showed higher cumulative top 100 clone frequency than tumor. Tumor TCR diversity, when higher, was linked to shorter survival.

The library came from three nested PCR rounds adapted from ARM-PCR protocols. TCRdb called the multiplex PCR reads again in MiXCR, with one record for every CDR3 protein. The profile covers approximately 76,000 distinct CDR3 sequences, with approximately 68% appearing a single time and 10% to 15% taken by the ten largest. Points on this clonotype: Its antigen is unknown. An end of the junction does not agree with germline; a read error may underlie this.

This sample's RNA came from whole unsorted tissue. Chemotherapy-naive patients with new lung cancer underwent thoracic surgery in China, August–November 2014. The CDR3 loop spans 17 amino acids. Per germline, CDR1 MGHRA and CDR2 YSYEKL. The V gene is TRBV4-1, the J gene TRBJ1-2, with D tentatively TRBD1 (6 bases). Sequenced material: lung tumor tissue. The source of this sequence is a woman in her sixties or seventies with non-small cell lung cancer. CDR3 sequence reads: CASSQPYSGHLNYGYTF. CDR3 sequence (DNA): TGCGCCAGTAGCCAACCCTATTCGGGACACCTAAACTATGGCTACACCTTC.